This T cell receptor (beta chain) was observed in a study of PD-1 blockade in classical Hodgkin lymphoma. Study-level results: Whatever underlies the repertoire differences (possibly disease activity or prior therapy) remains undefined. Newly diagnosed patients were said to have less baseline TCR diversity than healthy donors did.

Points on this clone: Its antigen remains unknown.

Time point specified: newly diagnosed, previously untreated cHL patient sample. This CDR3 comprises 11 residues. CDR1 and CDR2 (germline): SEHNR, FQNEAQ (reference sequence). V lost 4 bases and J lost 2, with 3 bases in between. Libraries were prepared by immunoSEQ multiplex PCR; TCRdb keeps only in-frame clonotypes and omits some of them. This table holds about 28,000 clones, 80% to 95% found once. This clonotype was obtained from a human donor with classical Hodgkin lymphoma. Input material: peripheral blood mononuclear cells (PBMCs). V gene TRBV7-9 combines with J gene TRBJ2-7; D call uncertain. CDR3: CASSSTYEQYF. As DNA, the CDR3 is TGTGCCAGCAGCTCTACCTACGAGCAGTACTTC.